This TCR beta chain was sequenced during a study of T cell repertoires in cytomegalovirus infection. For the study at large: Public TCR beta signature analysis indicated the presence of both CMV infection and matching HLA type. Broader study findings: Summed frequency of shared TCR beta families picked out CMV carriers who also had the relevant HLA. HLA-C-restricted CMV clonotypes gave the most frequent clonotype in two of eight donors.

One entry per CDR3 protein, called by TCRdb with MiXCR from the reads. The repertoire includes roughly 320,000 distinct CDR3 sequences, 9.6% of them detected once, and less than 3% sits in the top ten. CDR3 length: 11 residues. V shed 2 bases and J shed 6 bases, with 6 bases lying between them. The germline V gene has CDR1 DFQATT and CDR2 SNEGSKA (reference sequence). As to this clonotype: Its specificity is not known.

The chain combines TRBV20-1 with TRBJ2-3; D is ambiguous. The TCR originated in a human donor in good health (CMV status not recorded). Some clones in this sample may be carry-over from other donors' samples. Sequenced material: PBMCs. Here the CDR3 reads CSARPVDTQYF. The CDR3 DNA sequence: TGCAGTGCTAGACCAGTGGATACGCAGTATTTT.